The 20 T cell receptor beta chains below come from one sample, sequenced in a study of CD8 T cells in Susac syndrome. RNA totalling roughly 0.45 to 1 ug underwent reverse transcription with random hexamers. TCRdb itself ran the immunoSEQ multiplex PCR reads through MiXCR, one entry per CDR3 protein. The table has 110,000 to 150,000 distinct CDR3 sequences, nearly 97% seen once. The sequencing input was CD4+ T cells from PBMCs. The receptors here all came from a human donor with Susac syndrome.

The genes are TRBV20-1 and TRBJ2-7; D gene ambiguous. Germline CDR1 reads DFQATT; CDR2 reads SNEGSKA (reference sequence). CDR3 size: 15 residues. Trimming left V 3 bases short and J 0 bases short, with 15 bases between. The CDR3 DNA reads TGCAGTGCTAGGAAGGTGGGGTTGTCCTCCTACGAGCAGTACTTC. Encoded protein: CSARKVGLSSYEQYF.

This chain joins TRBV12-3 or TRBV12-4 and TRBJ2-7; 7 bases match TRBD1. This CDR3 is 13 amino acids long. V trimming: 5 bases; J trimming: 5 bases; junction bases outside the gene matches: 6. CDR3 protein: CASSTTGRDEQYF. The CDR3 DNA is TGTGCCAGCAGTACGACAGGGCGCGACGAGCAGTACTTC.

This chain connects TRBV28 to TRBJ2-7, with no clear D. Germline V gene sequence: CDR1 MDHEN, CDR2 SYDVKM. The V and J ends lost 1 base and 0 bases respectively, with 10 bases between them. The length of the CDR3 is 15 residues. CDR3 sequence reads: CASSLSTLSSYEQYF. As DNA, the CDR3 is TGTGCCAGCAGTTTATCCACATTGAGCTCCTACGAGCAGTACTTC.

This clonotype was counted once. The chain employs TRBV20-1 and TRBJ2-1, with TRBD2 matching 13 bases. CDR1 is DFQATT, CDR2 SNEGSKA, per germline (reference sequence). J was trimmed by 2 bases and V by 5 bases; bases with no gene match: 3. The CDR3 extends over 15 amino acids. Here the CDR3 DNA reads TGCAGTGCTCTGGGACTAGCGGGACCCTACAATGAGCAGTTCTTC. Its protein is CSALGLAGPYNEQFF.

As DNA, the CDR3 is TGCGCCAGCAGCTCCGTTCCGGGACTAGCGTCTAATGAGCAGTTCTTC. The encoded protein is CASSSVPGLASNEQFF. This chain links TRBV5-1 with TRBJ2-1; 10 nucleotides match TRBD2. Losses at the gene ends were 3 bases for V and 7 bases for J; bases not matched to a gene: 10. CDR1 is SGHRS, CDR2 YFSETQ, per germline. The CDR3 consists of 16 residues.

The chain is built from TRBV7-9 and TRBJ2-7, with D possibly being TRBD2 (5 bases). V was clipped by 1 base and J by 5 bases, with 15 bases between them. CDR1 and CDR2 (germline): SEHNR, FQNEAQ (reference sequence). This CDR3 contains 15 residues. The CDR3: CASSLGGGESHEQYF. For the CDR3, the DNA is TGTGCCAGCAGCTTAGGAGGAGGCGAGTCCCACGAGCAGTACTTC.

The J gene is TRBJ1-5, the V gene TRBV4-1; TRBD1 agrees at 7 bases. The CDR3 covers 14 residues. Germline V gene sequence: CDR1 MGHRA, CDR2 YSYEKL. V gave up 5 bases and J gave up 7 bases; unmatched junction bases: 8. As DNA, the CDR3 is TGCGCCAGCAGCGACAGGGTCAAGAGACAGCCCCAGCATTTT. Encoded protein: CASSDRVKRQPQHF.

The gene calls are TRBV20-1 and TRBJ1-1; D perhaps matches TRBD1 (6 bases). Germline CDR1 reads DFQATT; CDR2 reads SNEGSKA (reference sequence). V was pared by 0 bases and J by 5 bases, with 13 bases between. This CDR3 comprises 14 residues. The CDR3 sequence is CSARDTGLGTEAFF. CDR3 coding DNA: TGCAGTGCTAGAGATACAGGGTTGGGGACTGAAGCTTTCTTT.

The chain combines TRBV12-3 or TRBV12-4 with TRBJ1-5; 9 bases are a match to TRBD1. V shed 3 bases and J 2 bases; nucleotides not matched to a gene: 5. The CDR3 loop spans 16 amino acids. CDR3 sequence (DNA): TGTGCCAGCAGTTTGGGACAGGGAATCGGCAATCAGCCCCAGCATTTT. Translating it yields CASSLGQGIGNQPQHF.

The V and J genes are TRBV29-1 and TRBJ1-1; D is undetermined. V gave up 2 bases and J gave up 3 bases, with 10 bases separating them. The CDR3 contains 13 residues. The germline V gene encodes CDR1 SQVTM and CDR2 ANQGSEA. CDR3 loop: CSVEKRVDTEAFF. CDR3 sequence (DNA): TGCAGCGTTGAAAAGCGGGTGGACACTGAAGCTTTCTTT.

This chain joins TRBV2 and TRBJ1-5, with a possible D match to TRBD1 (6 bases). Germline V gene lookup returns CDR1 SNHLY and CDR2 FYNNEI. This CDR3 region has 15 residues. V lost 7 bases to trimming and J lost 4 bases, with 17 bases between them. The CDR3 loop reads CASNSPGAANQPQHF. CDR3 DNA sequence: TGTGCCAGCAACTCCCCAGGGGCTGCGAATCAGCCCCAGCATTTT. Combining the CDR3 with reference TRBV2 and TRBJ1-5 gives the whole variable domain EPEVTQTPSHQVTQMGQEVILRCVPISNHLYFYWYRQILGQKVEFLVSFYNNEISEKSEIFDDQFSVERPDGSNFTLKIRSTKLEDSAMYFCASNSPGAANQPQHFGDGTRLSIL.

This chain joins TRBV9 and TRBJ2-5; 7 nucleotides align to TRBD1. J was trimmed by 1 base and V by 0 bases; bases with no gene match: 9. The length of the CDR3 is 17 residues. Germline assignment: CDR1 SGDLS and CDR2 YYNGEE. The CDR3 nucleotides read TGTGCCAGCAGCGTAGCTACGGGGTCAGGGGGCCAAGAGACCCAGTACTTC. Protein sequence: CASSVATGSGGQETQYF.

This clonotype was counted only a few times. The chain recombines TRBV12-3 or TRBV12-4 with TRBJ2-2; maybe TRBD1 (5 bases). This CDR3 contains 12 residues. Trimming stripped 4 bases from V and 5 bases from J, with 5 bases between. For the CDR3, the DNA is TGTGCCAGCAGTTCAGGGACCGGGGAGCTGTTTTTT. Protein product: CASSSGTGELFF.

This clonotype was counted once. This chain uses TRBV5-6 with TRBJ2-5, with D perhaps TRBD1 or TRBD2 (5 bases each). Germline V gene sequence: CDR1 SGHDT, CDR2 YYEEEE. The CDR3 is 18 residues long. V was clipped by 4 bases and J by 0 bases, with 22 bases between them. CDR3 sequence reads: CASSRRDLAEMYQETQYF. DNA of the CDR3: TGTGCCAGCAGCCGCCGGGACCTTGCCGAAATGTACCAAGAGACCCAGTACTTC.

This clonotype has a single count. The CDR3 DNA sequence: TGTGCCAGCAGCCCCACCCCAAGCAGAGGTGTCGGGGAGCTGTTTTTT. It codes for CASSPTPSRGVGELFF. V usage is TRBV11-2 and J usage is TRBJ2-2; D call uncertain. CDR3 length equals 16 residues. Germline V gives CDR1 SGHAT, CDR2 FQNNGV. The germline V and J ends were trimmed by 5 bases and 7 bases, with 20 bases remaining between them.

CDR3: CASSAGGIGGELFF. In DNA form, the CDR3 reads TGTGCCAGCAGCGCAGGGGGCATTGGCGGGGAGCTGTTTTTT. V usage is TRBV6-1 and J usage is TRBJ2-2, with 8 positions matching TRBD1. J lost 7 bases, V lost 6 bases, and 7 bases had no gene match. Germline V CDR1 and CDR2: MNHNS, SASEGT. The CDR3 is 14 residues long.

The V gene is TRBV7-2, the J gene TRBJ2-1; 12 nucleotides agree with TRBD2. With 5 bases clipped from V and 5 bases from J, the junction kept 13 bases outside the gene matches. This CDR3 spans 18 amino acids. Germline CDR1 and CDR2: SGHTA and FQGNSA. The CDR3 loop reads CASSAAPRTSGVNNEQFF. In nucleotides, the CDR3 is TGTGCCAGCAGCGCAGCCCCCCGGACTAGCGGGGTAAACAATGAGCAGTTCTTC.

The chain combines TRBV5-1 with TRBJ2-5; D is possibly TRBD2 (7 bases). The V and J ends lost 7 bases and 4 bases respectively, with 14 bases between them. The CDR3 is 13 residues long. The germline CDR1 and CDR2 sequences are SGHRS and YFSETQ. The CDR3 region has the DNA TGCGCCAGCCGGCCAGGGGAGGGAGAGACCCAGTACTTC. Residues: CASRPGEGETQYF.

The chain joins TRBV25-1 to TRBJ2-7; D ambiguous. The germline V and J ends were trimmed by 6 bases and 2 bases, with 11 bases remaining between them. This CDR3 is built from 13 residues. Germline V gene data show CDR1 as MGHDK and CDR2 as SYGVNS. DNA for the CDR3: TGTGCCAGCAGCATCGATGGTCCCTACGAGCAGTACTTC. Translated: CASSIDGPYEQYF.

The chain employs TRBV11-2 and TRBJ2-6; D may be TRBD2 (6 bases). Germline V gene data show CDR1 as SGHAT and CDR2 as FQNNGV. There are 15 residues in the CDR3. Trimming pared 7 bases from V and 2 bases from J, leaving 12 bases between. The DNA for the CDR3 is TGTGCCAGCAACCTCGGGGGAGCTGGGGCCAACGTCCTGACTTTC. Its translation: CASNLGGAGANVLTF.